The 28 T cell receptor beta chains below were found in one sample sequenced in a study of T cells in Graves' hyperthyroidism and ophthalmopathy. TCR beta CDR3 regions were amplified from RNA transcripts. When the TCR CDR3 underwent first-round RT-PCR, the HTBI primer set was used. TCRdb reprocessed the multiplex PCR reads with MiXCR, giving one entry per CDR3 protein. This sample has more than 100,000 distinct CDR3 sequences, with roughly 50% found just once. The sample was blood. Receptor source: a man in his forties with Graves' hyperthyroidism.

J is TRBJ1-2 and V is TRBV7-2; a possible D gene is TRBD1 (5 bases). The CDR3 sequence is 15 residues long. The V end lost 5 bases, the J end lost 3 bases, and 16 bases lay between the germline ends. CDR1 SGHTA and CDR2 FQGNSA come from the germline V gene. The CDR3 sequence is CASSQERGSHYGYTF. The CDR3 DNA reads as TGTGCCAGCAGCCAAGAAAGGGGTTCACACTATGGCTACACCTTC.

This clonotype was counted ten times or more. The chain combines TRBV7-2 with TRBJ1-3; a weak D match, TRBD1 (5 bases). CDR3 length: 16 amino acids. Trimming pared 5 bases from V and 1 base from J, leaving 15 bases between. Germline lookup yields CDR1 SGHTA and CDR2 FQGNSA. The CDR3 DNA reads TGTGCCAGCAGCCTAGGGAGTAGGGGATCTGGAAACACCATATATTTT. It is translated as CASSLGSRGSGNTIYF.

The CDR3 sequence: CASSGDRGDGYTF. CDR3 in DNA: TGTGCCAGCAGTGGGGACAGGGGGGATGGCTACACCTTC. The rearrangement links TRBV2 to TRBJ1-2; TRBD1 matches 11 bases. The V gene end was trimmed by 4 bases and the J gene end by 6 bases; junction bases not matched to a gene: 1. Germline lookup yields CDR1 SNHLY and CDR2 FYNNEI. The CDR3 has 13 residues.

This clonotype has a count of ten or more. CDR3 region: CASSINPIRLPSEVPPSQETQYF. CDR3 nucleotides: TGTGCCAGTAGTATAAACCCAATACGACTACCTAGCGAGGTCCCCCCATCCCAAGAGACCCAGTACTTC. The chain uses TRBV19 and TRBJ2-5; a possible D gene is TRBD2 (6 bases). The CDR3 sequence is 23 residues long. V gave up 2 bases and J gave up 1 base, with 35 bases separating them. Germline lookup yields CDR1 LNHDA and CDR2 SQIVND (reference sequence).

In DNA, the CDR3 is TGCAGTGCTAGACCGCATTATAGCAATCAGCCCCAGCATTTT. Protein: CSARPHYSNQPQHF. The rearrangement links TRBV20-1 to TRBJ1-5; D is ambiguous. CDR1 is DFQATT and CDR2 is SNEGSKA in the germline V gene (reference sequence). Trimming removed 2 bases from V and 0 bases from J, with 8 bases in between. The CDR3 totals 14 residues.

This chain links TRBV30 with TRBJ2-2; the match to TRBD2 covers 11 bases. Trimming cost V 4 bases and J 5 bases; bases outside gene matches: 12. The germline V gene encodes CDR1 GTSNPN and CDR2 SVGIG (reference sequence). The CDR3 runs to 17 residues. The CDR3 loop reads CAWTRGLAGGGTGELFF. CDR3 nucleotide sequence: TGTGCCTGGACCCGAGGGCTAGCGGGAGGTGGGACCGGGGAGCTGTTTTTT.

This clonotype was observed at least ten times. This chain connects TRBV29-1 to TRBJ1-1; 7 bases match TRBD1. Germline assignment: CDR1 SQVTM and CDR2 ANQGSEA. V gave up 7 bases and J gave up 7 bases; unmatched junction bases: 3. CDR3 length equals 10 residues. The CDR3 DNA reads TGCAGCGCAGGGGGGGATGAAGCTTTCTTT. Protein: CSAGGDEAFF.

The chain couples TRBV7-9 to TRBJ2-7; 7 bases map to TRBD1. There are 14 residues in the CDR3. Looked up from germline, CDR1 is SEHNR and CDR2 is FQNEAQ (reference sequence). V lost 1 base and J lost 2; bases outside the gene matches: 2. CDR3 DNA: TGTGCCAGCAGCTTAGAGGGGACAGCCTACGAGCAGTACTTC. Translating it yields CASSLEGTAYEQYF.

This clonotype was counted many times. The chain's CDR3 is CASSYSAGTDNSPLHF. Here the CDR3 DNA reads TGTGCCAGCAGTTACTCTGCCGGGACAGACAATTCACCCCTCCACTTT. The genes are TRBV6-6 and TRBJ1-6; TRBD1 matches 7 bases. Germline lookup yields CDR1 MNHNY and CDR2 SVGAGI (reference sequence). This CDR3 is built from 16 residues. The V and J ends lost 0 bases and 7 bases, in that order; junction bases with no gene match: 6.

This clonotype turned up a few times. A clone one base away is much larger, so this may be a read error. The chain carries TRBV5-8 and TRBJ2-5; D may be TRBD2 (6 bases). The germline CDR1 and CDR2 sequences are SGHTS and YDEGEE. V gave up 4 bases and J gave up 1 base, with 14 bases separating them. The CDR3 consists of 15 residues. The CDR3: CASSPEGRFQETQYF. The CDR3 region has the DNA TGTGCCAGCAGCCCGGAGGGACGGTTCCAAGAGACCCAGTACTTC.

About this clonotype itself: Being one base from a much bigger clone, this may be a read error. V is TRBV6-1 and J is TRBJ1-1; D is uncertain. Germline CDR1 reads MNHNS; CDR2 reads SASEGT. V was clipped by 4 bases and J by 4 bases, with 10 bases between them. There are 13 residues in the CDR3. The CDR3 nucleotides are TGTGCCAGCAGTGGACAAGTGAGCACTGAAGCTTTCTTT. It specifies CASSGQVSTEAFF.

This clonotype appeared many times. The chain recombines TRBV2 with TRBJ2-7, with TRBD1 identical over 8 bases. From germline, CDR1 is SNHLY and CDR2 FYNNEI. V was clipped by 2 bases and J by 6 bases; unmatched bases: 6. This CDR3 is built from 14 residues. The CDR3 loop reads CASSEYQGASEQYF. In nucleotides, the CDR3 is TGTGCCAGCAGTGAATATCAGGGGGCCAGCGAGCAGTACTTC.

This clonotype was counted at least ten times. The rearrangement links TRBV20-1 to TRBJ1-6; TRBD1 might be the D (5 bases). This CDR3 has 15 amino acids. V lost 5 bases and J 1 base, leaving 12 bases between the germline ends. Germline assignment: CDR1 DFQATT and CDR2 SNEGSKA (reference sequence). The DNA for the CDR3 is TGCAGTGCTCCAGGGTCTGTTTCCTATAATTCACCCCTCCACTTT. This encodes CSAPGSVSYNSPLHF.

This clonotype was seen many times. The genes are TRBV6-2 or TRBV6-3 and TRBJ2-7, with D perhaps TRBD2 (7 bases). The CDR3 is 14 amino acids. Between the trimmed V and J ends, which lost 5 bases and 3 bases, there was a span of 14 bases. Germline-derived CDR1 and CDR2 are MNHEY and SVGEGT. CDR3: CASSPGGPLYEQYF. In DNA form, the CDR3 reads TGTGCCAGCAGTCCCGGGGGGCCACTCTACGAGCAGTACTTC.

The chain carries TRBV29-1 and TRBJ2-7; possibly TRBD1 for D (6 bases). Trimming removed 6 bases at V and 7 bases at J, with 22 bases between. Germline V gives CDR1 SQVTM, CDR2 ANQGSEA. The CDR3 loop spans 14 amino acids. The CDR3 DNA reads as TGCAGCGTGACCGGGACACCGACATTGGGGGAGCAGTACTTC. Its translation: CSVTGTPTLGEQYF.

This clonotype appeared many times. The chain employs TRBV5-1 and TRBJ2-1; 7 positions agree with TRBD1. This CDR3 has 14 residues. V lost 0 bases, J lost 7 bases, and 4 bases stayed unmatched. Looked up from germline, CDR1 is SGHRS and CDR2 is YFSETQ. The chain's CDR3 is CASSLGQGRNEQFF. CDR3 sequence (DNA): TGCGCCAGCAGCTTGGGACAGGGTAGGAATGAGCAGTTCTTC.

This clonotype was counted at least ten times. J is TRBJ1-2 and V is TRBV4-1, with TRBD1 identical over 9 bases. The CDR3 is 14 residues long. The germline gives CDR1 MGHRA, CDR2 YSYEKL. Trimming took 4 bases from V and 8 from J; bases not matched to a gene: 8. Here the CDR3 reads CASSPSDRGWGYTF. DNA for the CDR3: TGCGCCAGCAGCCCGTCGGACAGGGGATGGGGCTACACCTTC.

Worth noting for this clonotype: The conserved closing phenylalanine or tryptophan is absent in this CDR3, likely reflecting a read error. Because the CDR3's place on the DNA is in doubt, the DNA is left out and the CDR3 is given as listed by TCRdb. This rearrangement joins TRBV7-9 to TRBJ1-3. Germline CDR1 reads SEHNR; CDR2 reads FQNEAQ (reference sequence). Inclusive of both ends, the CDR3 amounts to 10 amino acids. CDR3 loop: CASSRGLAGG.

This chain links TRBV11-2 with TRBJ1-4; 10 positions agree with TRBD1. V gave up 4 bases and J gave up 7 bases; unmatched junction bases: 6. This CDR3 region has 15 residues. Germline CDR1 SGHAT, CDR2 FQNNGV. DNA of the CDR3: TGTGCCAGCAGCTGCGGGACAGGGGACAGTGAAAAACTGTTTTTT. Protein: CASSCGTGDSEKLFF. The whole variable domain, filled in from reference TRBV11-2 and TRBJ1-4, reads EAGVAQSPRYKIIEKRQSVAFWCNPISGHATLYWYQQILGQGPKLLIQFQNNGVVDDSQLPKDRFSAERLKGVDSTLKIQPAKLEDSAVYLCASSCGTGDSEKLFFGSGTQLSVL.

J is TRBJ2-6 and V is TRBV15; no clear D gene. The V end was cut by 4 bases, the J end by 18 bases, with 10 bases between. From germline, CDR1 is LNHNV and CDR2 YYDKDF (reference sequence). The CDR3 has 10 amino acids. CDR3 sequence (DNA): TGTGCCACCAGCACATTAGTCGGGACTTTC. Its translation is CATSTLVGTF.

This clonotype occurred many times. The J gene is TRBJ2-3, the V gene TRBV12-3 or TRBV12-4; D uncertain. V lost 5 bases and J 4 bases, leaving 10 bases between the germline ends. The CDR3 loop spans 13 amino acids. The CDR3 DNA sequence: TGTGCCAGCAGTCTCGGAGAGGCAGATACGCAGTATTTT. Its protein product is CASSLGEADTQYF.

This clonotype was seen ten or more times. The V and J genes are TRBV5-6 and TRBJ1-1, with 7 bases that match TRBD1. Per the germline V gene, CDR1 is SGHDT and CDR2 is YYEEEE. The J segment lost 1 base and the V segment lost 5 bases, leaving 5 bases of the junction unmatched. CDR3 length: 14 residues. The CDR3 sequence is CASRPTGQNTEAFF. The DNA of the CDR3 is TGTGCCAGCAGGCCGACAGGGCAGAACACTGAAGCTTTCTTT.

In its sample, this clonotype was seen many times. The rearrangement uses TRBV10-2 and TRBJ1-4, with no clear D. The CDR3 loop spans 14 amino acids. V lost 4 bases and J lost 8, with 14 bases in between. From germline, CDR1 is WSHSY and CDR2 SAAADI. The CDR3 loop reads CASSGRGWREKLFF. CDR3 sequence (DNA): TGCGCCAGCAGTGGGCGAGGGTGGCGAGAAAAACTGTTTTTT.

This chain uses TRBV7-2 with TRBJ2-1, with D possibly being TRBD2 (6 bases). The CDR3 runs 14 residues. Germline lookup yields CDR1 SGHTA and CDR2 FQGNSA. The V end was cut by 5 bases, the J end by 4 bases, with 12 bases between. CDR3: CASSAGLPYNEQFF. As DNA, the CDR3 is TGTGCCAGCAGCGCGGGACTCCCATACAATGAGCAGTTCTTC.

V gene TRBV19 combines with J gene TRBJ2-1, with TRBD2 matching 8 bases. The V segment lost 6 bases and the J segment 8 bases; nucleotides outside the gene matches: 12. Germline V gene lookup returns CDR1 LNHDA and CDR2 SQIVND (reference sequence). CDR3 length equals 15 residues. The CDR3 DNA reads TGTGCCAGTAGCTCCACTTGCGGGGGGTACGATGAGCAGTTCTTC. This gives the protein CASSSTCGGYDEQFF.

This clonotype has only a few counts. J is TRBJ1-1 and V is TRBV28; no reliable D call. CDR1 MDHEN and CDR2 SYDVKM come from the germline V gene. The CDR3 sequence is 15 residues long. Trimming left V 5 bases short and J 5 bases short, with 18 bases between. The CDR3 nucleotides are TGTGCCAGCAGTCCTTCGGGGTTAAGAGGGACTGAAGCTTTCTTT. The encoded protein is CASSPSGLRGTEAFF.

CDR3 protein: CAWSAQARGEQYF. In nucleotides, the CDR3 is TGTGCCTGGAGTGCGCAGGCCAGGGGGGAGCAGTACTTC. This chain joins TRBV30 and TRBJ2-7; 7 bases agree with TRBD1. V shed 1 base and J 7 bases; nucleotides not matched to a gene: 7. Per germline, CDR1 GTSNPN and CDR2 SVGIG (reference sequence). CDR3 length: 13 amino acids.

This clonotype occurred many times. The chain uses TRBV5-5 and TRBJ2-7; the D gene could be TRBD1 or TRBD2 (7 bases each). Germline loops: CDR1 SGHKS, CDR2 YYEKEE (reference sequence). The CDR3 is 12 amino acids. The V and J ends lost 6 bases and 6 bases respectively, with 13 bases between them. CDR3 sequence: CASTQGGTEQYF. For the CDR3, the DNA is TGTGCCAGCACCCAGGGGGGGACCGAGCAGTACTTC.